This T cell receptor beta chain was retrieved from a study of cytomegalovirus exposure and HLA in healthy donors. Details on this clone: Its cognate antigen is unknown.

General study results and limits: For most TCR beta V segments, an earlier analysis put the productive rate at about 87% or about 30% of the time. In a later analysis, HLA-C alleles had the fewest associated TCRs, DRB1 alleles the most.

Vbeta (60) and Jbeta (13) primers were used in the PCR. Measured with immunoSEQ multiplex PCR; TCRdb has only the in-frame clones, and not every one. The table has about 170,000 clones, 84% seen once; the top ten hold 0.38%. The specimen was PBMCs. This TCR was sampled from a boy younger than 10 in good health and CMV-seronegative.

CDR3 nucleotide sequence: TGTGCCAGCAGCTTGGACAGGGGTTATGGCTACACCTTC. Its translation is CASSLDRGYGYTF. The chain carries TRBV5-6 and TRBJ1-2; 7 nucleotides align to TRBD1. V dropped 0 bases and J dropped 5; count of bases not matched to a gene: 1. The CDR3 extends over 13 amino acids. CDR1 is SGHDT, CDR2 YYEEEE, per germline.